The clone carrying this T cell receptor beta chain was observed a handful of times. Its antigen remains unknown. This sample is drawn from a study of identical twins. General study points: Its conclusions, products of cross-sectional statistical analysis, did not come from following the same donors. Out-of-frame alpha sequences shared by twins showed excess low generation probability.

In TCRdb, the 5' RACE reads were re-called with MiXCR into one record per CDR3 protein. In the table there are 690,000 or so distinct CDR3 sequences, 8% to 9% of which are singletons. This CDR3 has 14 amino acids. In germline, CDR1 is SGHTA, CDR2 FQGNSA. Trimming left V 5 bases short and J 2 bases short, with 12 bases between. The sample also formed part of further work on yellow fever vaccine responses in identical twins.

The chain recombines TRBV7-2 with TRBJ1-2; D not resolved. The sample consisted of PBMCs. The clonotype was recovered from a woman younger than 35 in good health. The CDR3 here is CASSQQSTNYGYTF. The CDR3 nucleotides read TGTGCCAGCAGCCAACAGTCTACAAACTATGGCTACACCTTC.